A single sample gave rise to the 13 T cell receptor beta chains below, sequenced in a study of shared clonotypes between healthy human individuals. The naive CD8 subset, CD45RO-negative cells positively selected for CCR7, excluded terminally differentiated effector memory CD45RA+ cells. Data came from immunoSEQ multiplex PCR; TCRdb stores just in-frame clones and leaves some out. The table includes about 1.9 million clones, around 93% detected once. Sequenced input: naive CD8+ T cells from PBMCs. These receptors were taken from a man in his late teens or twenties in good health. Some clones in this sample may be carry-over from other donors' samples.

Concerning this clone: Other DNA sequences in the sample encode the same CDR3. J is TRBJ2-7 and V is TRBV27; D is ambiguous. CDR1 and CDR2 from the germline V gene are MNHEY and SMNVEV (reference sequence). The CDR3 is 13 residues long. The V end was cut by 2 bases, the J end by 3 bases, with 8 bases between. CDR3 amino acids: CASSLGRDYEQYF. The DNA of the CDR3 is TGTGCCAGCAGTTTAGGGCGCGACTACGAGCAGTACTTC.

The rearrangement links TRBV9 to TRBJ1-1; 10 nucleotides agree with TRBD1. Germline V gene sequence: CDR1 SGDLS, CDR2 YYNGEE. The CDR3 sequence is 18 residues long. Trimming took 3 bases from V and 0 from J; bases not matched to a gene: 11. The CDR3 sequence: CASSARTGGLMMNTEAFF. The DNA of the CDR3 is TGTGCCAGCAGCGCTCGGACAGGGGGGCTCATGATGAACACTGAAGCTTTCTTT. The full variable domain, with the rest looked up from reference TRBV9 and TRBJ1-1, is DSGVTQTPKHLITATGQRVTLRCSPRSGDLSVYWYQQSLDQGLQFLIQYYNGEERAKGNILERFSAQQFPDLHSELNLSSLELGDSALYFCASSARTGGLMMNTEAFFGQGTRLTVV.

This clone showed up just once. This chain connects TRBV7-9 to TRBJ2-5, with no clear D. CDR3 size: 13 residues. The germline gives CDR1 SEHNR, CDR2 FQNEAQ (reference sequence). Deletions cut 1 base from V and 3 bases from J, with 6 bases between. Written as DNA, the CDR3 is TGTGCCAGCAGCTTAGACTCTAAAGAGACCCAGTACTTC. Amino acid sequence: CASSLDSKETQYF.

Regarding this clone: This sample includes further DNA sequences coding for the same CDR3. The genes are TRBV5-1 and TRBJ2-7; a weak D match, TRBD2 (5 bases). CDR1 and CDR2 (germline): SGHRS, YFSETQ. Trimming left V 0 bases short and J 3 bases short, with 10 bases between. CDR3 length: 14 amino acids. The CDR3: CASSLEPGGYEQYF. The CDR3 DNA is TGCGCCAGCAGCTTGGAACCAGGAGGCTACGAGCAGTACTTC.

This sequence joins TRBV6-5 and TRBJ1-1; 10 bases map to TRBD1. Germline trimming cut 2 bases from V and 11 bases from J; bases unmatched to any gene: 14. Germline V gene data show CDR1 as MNHEY and CDR2 as SVGAGI. The CDR3 sequence is 16 residues long. For the CDR3, the DNA is TGTGCCAGCAGTTACCTCCGGGACAGGGGCCAGGGTGGGGCTTTCTTT. This encodes CASSYLRDRGQGGAFF.

The rearrangement joins TRBV6-8 to TRBJ2-7; maybe TRBD2 (5 bases). This CDR3 is 18 amino acids long. Germline values: CDR1 MNHGY, CDR2 SAAAGT. Trimming cost V 4 bases and J 4 bases, with 26 bases left between them. The CDR3, as DNA: TGTGCCAGCAGTTGTGGCAAAATAAAACTAGGAGATTGTTACGAGCAGTACTTC. This translates into CASSCGKIKLGDCYEQYF.

This clone was seen a single time. The V call is TRBV11-2, the J call TRBJ2-7, with D maybe TRBD1 (6 bases). V was cut by 8 bases and J by 4 bases, with 15 bases left in between. Germline assignment: CDR1 SGHAT and CDR2 FQNNGV. The CDR3 totals 13 residues. CDR3 loop: CASRDRGKYEQYF. CDR3 sequence (DNA): TGTGCCAGCCGAGATAGGGGGAAATACGAGCAGTACTTC. Combining the CDR3 with reference TRBV11-2 and TRBJ2-7 gives the whole variable domain EAGVAQSPRYKIIEKRQSVAFWCNPISGHATLYWYQQILGQGPKLLIQFQNNGVVDDSQLPKDRFSAERLKGVDSTLKIQPAKLEDSAVYLCASRDRGKYEQYFGPGTRLTVT.

About this clone itself: Other DNA sequences within the sample encode an identical CDR3. The J gene is TRBJ2-3, the V gene TRBV9, with 14 positions matching TRBD2. V trimming: 3 bases; J trimming: 4 bases; junction bases outside the gene matches: 1. CDR3 length equals 15 residues. CDR1 and CDR2 from the germline V gene are SGDLS and YYNGEE. The CDR3 nucleotides are TGTGCCAGCAGCGAGGGACTAGCGGGAGCAGATACGCAGTATTTT. This sequence encodes CASSEGLAGADTQYF.

The chain employs TRBV25-1 and TRBJ1-1; tentatively, D is TRBD1 (6 bases). V was cut by 4 bases and J by 8 bases, with 23 bases left in between. The CDR3 runs to 16 residues. Germline loops: CDR1 MGHDK, CDR2 SYGVNS. Here the CDR3 DNA reads TGTGCCAGCAGTGGGGCTCTACAGGGTCTGGATCTGGAAGCTTTCTTT. Amino acids: CASSGALQGLDLEAFF.

This clone was seen just once. The chain links TRBV7-2 to TRBJ2-1; no clear D gene. The CDR3 is 15 amino acids. Trimming stripped 1 base from V and 0 bases from J, with 7 bases between. The germline gives CDR1 SGHTA, CDR2 FQGNSA. This CDR3 reads CASSLEGGSYNEQFF. DNA for the CDR3: TGTGCCAGCAGCTTAGAAGGCGGCTCCTACAATGAGCAGTTCTTC.

The chain couples TRBV6-1 to TRBJ2-3; 11 nucleotides line up with TRBD2. V was pared by 7 bases and J by 2 bases, with 5 bases of the junction left unmatched. Germline V gene lookup returns CDR1 MNHNS and CDR2 SASEGT. CDR3 length: 15 amino acids. The CDR3: CASTLAGGLTDTQYF. The CDR3, as DNA: TGTGCCAGCACTCTAGCGGGAGGCCTCACAGATACGCAGTATTTT.

The V gene is TRBV14, the J gene TRBJ2-1; 12 nucleotides line up with TRBD2. CDR3 size: 17 residues. The J segment lost 5 bases and the V segment lost 0 bases, leaving 5 bases of the junction unmatched. Per the germline V gene, CDR1 is SGHDN and CDR2 is FVKESK. The CDR3 sequence is CASSQDSRTSGNNEQFF. In DNA form, the CDR3 reads TGTGCCAGCAGCCAAGATTCTCGGACTAGCGGGAACAATGAGCAGTTCTTC.

This clone was found a few times. The chain uses TRBV7-8 and TRBJ2-2; TRBD1 might be the D (5 bases). CDR1 and CDR2 (germline): SGHVS, FQNEAQ. V lost 1 base to trimming and J lost 0 bases, with 9 bases between them. This CDR3 is 16 amino acids long. CDR3: CASSLGGRTNTGELFF. The CDR3 nucleotides are TGTGCCAGCAGCTTAGGGGGCAGAACGAACACCGGGGAGCTGTTTTTT.